Detailed here is one T cell receptor beta chain. Its target is not known. Other nucleotide sequences in the sample specify the same CDR3. Libraries were prepared by immunoSEQ multiplex PCR; TCRdb keeps only in-frame clonotypes and omits some of them. The data show more than 35,000 clones, with 65% to 85% seen just once and 20% to 25% held by the top ten. These data originate in a study of OX40 agonist ivuxolimab in advanced cancers. Study results and limitations: In general, CD8+ T cells held more expanded clones than CD4+ did, on average. CD4+ and CD8+ blood T cells expanded clonally by week 6 at 0.1 to 3.0 mg/kg.

This CDR3 comprises 13 residues. The V gene lost 1 base and the J gene lost 1 base, with 5 bases spanning the gap. CDR1 is SGHTA and CDR2 is FQGNSA in the germline V gene. The sample was CD4+ or CD8+ T cells sorted from blood, taken in a trial of the OX40 agonist ivuxolimab. The sequence was collected from an adult with an advanced solid tumor such as melanoma, head and neck, liver or kidney cancer. The rearrangement uses TRBV7-2 and TRBJ2-7; D gene ambiguous. DNA of the CDR3: TGTGCCAGCAGCTTAGGTCCATCCTACGAGCAGTACTTC. Residues: CASSLGPSYEQYF.